This TCR beta chain was identified in a study of identical twins. Study-wide results and caveats: Insertions were fewer in abundant cord blood beta clonotypes, whereas memory repertoires showed none of this pattern.

The V and J ends lost 8 bases and 2 bases respectively, with 12 bases between them. From germline, CDR1 is MNHNY and CDR2 SVGAGI (reference sequence). This CDR3 region has 13 residues. The authors used template switching to add a universal primer site and gave cDNA unique molecular identifiers. MiXCR, run by TCRdb on the 5' RACE reads, gives a single entry per CDR3 protein. The sample includes nearly 900,000 distinct CDR3 sequences, 9% to 15% of them seen just once. This clonotype came up many times. Its antigen remains unidentified. These data were likewise used in another study, on yellow fever vaccine responses in identical twins. That source reports: Reports say the vaccine T cell response in twins looked partly convergent and partly personalized.

The sample comprised PBMCs. The rearrangement uses TRBV6-6 and TRBJ2-5; weak D call: TRBD2 (5 bases). The TCR originated in a woman aged 18-35 years in good health. As DNA, the CDR3 is TGTGCCAGCCGGGGAAGCCCACAAGAGACCCAGTACTTC. Residues: CASRGSPQETQYF.